These 20 T cell receptor beta chains were sequenced from one sample in a study of response to subunit inactivated influenza vaccine. MiXCR, run by TCRdb on the RT-PCR reads, gives a single entry per CDR3 protein. The sample contains hundreds of thousands of distinct CDR3 sequences, approximately 23% of which appear only once. Material: PBMCs from blood, obtained approximately 20 months after vaccination. These receptor sequences come from a man between 50 and 75 years old who received an inactivated influenza vaccine.

The rearrangement links TRBV7-9 to TRBJ2-1, with D possibly matching TRBD2 (7 bases). Per the germline V gene, CDR1 is SEHNR and CDR2 is FQNEAQ (reference sequence). The CDR3 is 13 amino acids. CDR3 in amino acids: CAVGGPRRYEQFF. CDR3 sequence (DNA): TGTGCAGTCGGGGGGCCCCGGCGGTATGAGCAGTTCTTC.

The V gene is TRBV5-1, the J gene TRBJ2-5; D gene unclear. Trimming stripped 2 bases from V and 2 bases from J, with 10 bases between. This CDR3 contains 14 residues. Germline V lookup: CDR1 SGHRS, CDR2 YFSETQ. CDR3 sequence: CASSFWRIQETQYF. The DNA of the CDR3 is TGCGCCAGCAGCTTTTGGAGAATACAAGAGACCCAGTACTTC.

CDR3 DNA: TGTGCCAGCAGGTCTGGGGCCAACGTCCTGACTTTC. Encoded protein: CASRSGANVLTF. This sequence joins TRBV7-2 and TRBJ2-6; D is uncertain. This CDR3 region has 12 residues. Germline V CDR1 and CDR2: SGHTA, FQGNSA. V was trimmed by 6 bases and J by 1 base, leaving 1 base between them. Looking up the rest from reference TRBV7-2 and TRBJ2-6 gives the full variable domain: GAGVSQSPSNKVTEKGKDVELRCDPISGHTALYWYRQSLGQGLEFLIYFQGNSAPDKSGLPSDRFSAERTGGSVSTLTIQRTQQEDSAVYLCASRSGANVLTFGAGSRLTVL.

This clonotype was found a few times. The chain is built from TRBV20-1 and TRBJ1-1, with 7 nucleotides matching TRBD1. The ends lost 2 bases at V and 3 bases at J; junction bases unmatched: 6. Germline V gene lookup returns CDR1 DFQATT and CDR2 SNEGSKA (reference sequence). The CDR3 is 14 residues long. CDR3 in amino acids: CSARPRDRHTEAFF. The CDR3 DNA is TGCAGTGCTAGACCCCGGGACAGACACACTGAAGCTTTCTTT.

This chain uses TRBV11-1 with TRBJ2-1, with TRBD2 matching 8 bases. J was trimmed by 0 bases and V by 0 bases; bases with no gene match: 10. The CDR3 extends over 19 amino acids. CDR1 and CDR2 from the germline V gene are SGHAT and FQDESV (reference sequence). CDR3 region: CASSLAKRNSGVSYNEQFF. For the CDR3, the DNA is TGTGCCAGCAGCTTAGCTAAGAGGAATAGCGGGGTCTCCTACAATGAGCAGTTCTTC.

The chain carries TRBV6-2 or TRBV6-3 and TRBJ2-1; TRBD2 might be the D (6 bases). The CDR3 is 15 residues long. The V end was cut by 5 bases, the J end by 2 bases, with 13 bases between. CDR1 and CDR2 (germline): MNHEY, SVGEGT. The CDR3 DNA is TGTGCCAGCAGTCCACGGGAGTCCCCCTACAATGAGCAGTTCTTC. This gives the protein CASSPRESPYNEQFF.

This clonotype was seen a few times. J is TRBJ2-1 and V is TRBV20-1; 10 positions agree with TRBD2. This CDR3 comprises 16 residues. V lost 5 bases, J lost 8 bases, and 15 bases stayed unmatched. From germline, CDR1 is DFQATT and CDR2 SNEGSKA (reference sequence). The CDR3 region has the DNA TGCAGTGCTTTCCTAGCGGGAGTTCGCATAATAGATGAGCAGTTCTTC. Its translation is CSAFLAGVRIIDEQFF.

This clonotype came up many times. The chain carries TRBV4-1 and TRBJ1-1; D is ambiguous. Germline loops: CDR1 MGHRA, CDR2 YSYEKL. This CDR3 is built from 15 residues. Deletions cut 5 bases from V and 5 bases from J, with 18 bases between. The CDR3 loop is CASSRTGRSWTEAFF. In DNA, the CDR3 is TGCGCCAGCAGCAGAACGGGTAGGTCTTGGACTGAAGCTTTCTTT.

This clonotype has more than one count but fewer than ten. The gene calls are TRBV19 and TRBJ1-2; no clear D. Per the germline V gene, CDR1 is LNHDA and CDR2 is SQIVND (reference sequence). V shed 6 bases and J shed 7 bases, with 15 bases lying between them. The CDR3 is 13 residues long. The CDR3 here is CASSPPGGSGYTF. In DNA form, the CDR3 reads TGTGCCAGTAGCCCGCCCGGAGGCAGTGGCTACACCTTC.

The genes are TRBV28 and TRBJ2-1; 10 nucleotides match TRBD2. From germline, CDR1 is MDHEN and CDR2 SYDVKM. The length of the CDR3 is 15 residues. Germline trimming cut 6 bases from V and 4 bases from J; bases unmatched to any gene: 6. The CDR3 coding sequence is TGTGCCAGCAGGTATTCTAGCGGGAGTTACAATGAGCAGTTCTTC. Translation gives CASRYSSGSYNEQFF.

This clonotype was seen a handful of times. V usage is TRBV4-3 and J usage is TRBJ1-2; D unclear. Trimming took 0 bases from V and 3 from J, leaving 8 bases between them. This CDR3 contains 14 residues. Germline V lookup: CDR1 LGHNA, CDR2 YSLEER. The CDR3 here is CASSQDIGDYGYTF. CDR3 sequence (DNA): TGCGCCAGCAGCCAAGATATTGGGGACTATGGCTACACCTTC.

This clonotype has more than one count but fewer than ten. The chain combines TRBV4-3 with TRBJ2-7; D remains unclear. CDR1 and CDR2 (germline): LGHNA, YSLEER. This CDR3 contains 14 residues. Trimming removed 2 bases from V and 1 base from J, with 9 bases in between. The CDR3 nucleotides are TGCGCCAGCAGCCAAACGACGGTATCCTACGAGCAGTACTTC. Residues: CASSQTTVSYEQYF.

In this sample, this clonotype turned up a few times. The chain carries TRBV7-8 and TRBJ2-7; 7 bases are shared with TRBD2. The CDR3 has 14 residues. CDR1 SGHVS and CDR2 FQNEAQ come from the germline V gene. V dropped 4 bases and J dropped 2; count of bases not matched to a gene: 5. The CDR3 reads CASSSAGTTYEQYF. The CDR3 bases are TGTGCCAGCAGCTCTGCCGGGACTACCTACGAGCAGTACTTC.

The sample holds a few counts of this clonotype. The chain is built from TRBV5-1 and TRBJ2-7; TRBD1 matches 7 bases. Germline V gene lookup returns CDR1 SGHRS and CDR2 YFSETQ. This CDR3 is built from 15 residues. V was clipped by 4 bases and J by 0 bases; unmatched bases: 7. Written as DNA, the CDR3 is TGCGCCAGCAGCGGGGGACAGCGCCTCTCCTACGAGCAGTACTTC. It translates to CASSGGQRLSYEQYF.

This clonotype was counted only a few times. The rearrangement links TRBV29-1 to TRBJ1-4, with D possibly matching TRBD1 (5 bases). Trimming removed 5 bases from V and 3 bases from J, with 10 bases in between. CDR3 length equals 13 residues. Germline V gene sequence: CDR1 SQVTM, CDR2 ANQGSEA. In DNA, the CDR3 is TGCAGCGTTAGGAGGGGTGCTAATGAAAAACTGTTTTTT. Translating it yields CSVRRGANEKLFF.

The chain combines TRBV28 with TRBJ1-2; 7 bases fit TRBD1. V was clipped by 8 bases and J by 7 bases; unmatched bases: 13. This CDR3 comprises 14 residues. The germline gives CDR1 MDHEN, CDR2 SYDVKM. CDR3 region: CASAEDRVTRGYTF. CDR3 DNA: TGTGCCAGCGCAGAAGACAGGGTGACTCGTGGCTACACCTTC.

This clonotype has just a few counts. V is TRBV25-1 and J is TRBJ1-1, with 10 positions matching TRBD1. Losses at the gene ends were 3 bases for V and 6 bases for J; bases not matched to a gene: 10. Per the germline V gene, CDR1 is MGHDK and CDR2 is SYGVNS. The CDR3 is 16 amino acids. This CDR3 reads CASSDPRDRGIPEAFF. The CDR3 region has the DNA TGTGCCAGCAGTGATCCCCGGGACAGGGGTATCCCTGAAGCTTTCTTT.

This clonotype was picked up a small number of times. The V and J genes are TRBV11-3 and TRBJ1-6; TRBD1 aligns across 9 bases. The CDR3 covers 17 residues. Unmatched junction bases numbered 11, after V lost 1 base and J lost 10 bases. Germline V CDR1 and CDR2: SGHNT, YENEEA. The CDR3 DNA reads TGTGCCAGCAGCTTAGGACCTCCGGGACAGGGTTCCTCACCCCTCCACTTT. Amino acids: CASSLGPPGQGSSPLHF.

This clonotype has at least ten counts. The V gene is TRBV3-1, the J gene TRBJ2-2; D gene ambiguous. Trimming took off 3 bases at V and 4 bases at J, with 3 bases between the two ends. Germline-derived CDR1 and CDR2 are LGHDT and YNNKEL (reference sequence). This CDR3 contains 12 residues. The DNA for the CDR3 is TGTGCCAGCAGCCACCCCACCGGGGAGCTGTTTTTT. It is translated as CASSHPTGELFF.

This clonotype was detected a few times. The gene calls are TRBV27 and TRBJ1-2, with D unclear. The germline V and J ends were trimmed by 3 bases and 3 bases, with 8 bases remaining between them. The germline CDR1 and CDR2 sequences are MNHEY and SMNVEV (reference sequence). The CDR3 has 13 residues. CDR3 amino acids: CASSFGKDYGYTF. In nucleotides, the CDR3 is TGTGCCAGCAGTTTCGGCAAAGACTATGGCTACACCTTC.